This T cell receptor (beta chain) was recorded in a study of shared T cell receptors in the human thymus. The data were produced by immunoSEQ multiplex PCR, yet TCRdb's version contains in-frame clones alone and is incomplete. The repertoire holds fewer than 700,000 clones, with 70% to 90% as singletons. The same data also contributed to another study, on human thymus T cells. That source adds: Donor material was obtained from healthy Finnish infants undergoing corrective surgery for congenital heart defects. Thymus tissue was removed during corrective cardiac surgery. Thymic and blood repertoires appeared to display a bias in their usage of V and J genes. Related work showed strongly overlapping thymic repertoires across unrelated individuals.

The source is a boy in the first two years of life with a congenital heart defect. Sequences were obtained from thymocytes.

CDR3 coding DNA: TGTGCCAGCAGTGGGGAACAGGACAACACCGGGGAGCTGTTTTTT. Protein product: CASSGEQDNTGELFF. The chain carries TRBV2 and TRBJ2-2, with D possibly matching TRBD1 (5 bases). V shed 4 bases and J shed 2 bases, with 11 bases lying between them. In germline, CDR1 is SNHLY, CDR2 FYNNEI. The CDR3 sequence is 15 residues long.